Listed below are T cell receptor beta chains from one sample, sequenced in a study of blood T cell repertoires in COVID-19. Generated by immunoSEQ multiplex PCR, the TCRdb table keeps only in-frame clones and is missing some. The table lists some 200,000 clones, approximately 85% of them singletons. Material: peripheral blood. The source is a woman at least 80 years old with acute or convalescent COVID-19. Both conserved end residues are part of each CDR3.

j_gene | v_gene | CDR3aa
TRBJ2-1 | TRBV7-6 | CASSFTTGEQFF
TRBJ2-3 | TRBV29-1 | CSATNDAGLKYF
TRBJ2-5 | TRBV5-1 | CASSLPSETQYF
TRBJ2-1 | TRBV7-2 | CASSLLPGLAGGHHNEQFF
TRBJ1-2 | TRBV24-1 | CATSEDSNYGYTF
TRBJ1-1 | TRBV2 | CASTGQLNTEAFF
TRBJ1-6 | TRBV7-9 | CASSLGVDSPLHF
TRBJ2-7 | TRBV30 | CAWSVQVIEQYF
TRBJ1-4 | TRBV12-3/TRBV12-4 | CASVAGSGEKLFF
TRBJ2-2 | TRBV10-3 | CAISDRGTGYTGELFF
TRBJ2-7 | TRBV14 | CASSHTIGRGGYEQYF
TRBJ2-2 | TRBV29-1 | CSTTGPSNTGELFF
TRBJ2-3 | TRBV19 | CASSVTGGSTDTQYF
TRBJ1-1 | TRBV5-1 | CASTHPTENTEAFF
TRBJ2-5 | TRBV5-4 | CASSGEARTSGKETQYF
TRBJ2-5 | TRBV27 | CASSPSTGVGETQYF
TRBJ1-1 | TRBV3-1/TRBV3-2 | CASSQGDRVAFF
TRBJ2-1 | TRBV29-1 | CTAAGAYNEQFF
TRBJ1-5 | TRBV6-6 | CASSRSTGRSNQPQHF
TRBJ2-1 | TRBV6-2/TRBV6-3 | CASSRLVTYNEQFF
TRBJ1-1 | TRBV19 | CASSPEGQGGTEAFF
TRBJ2-1 | TRBV7-9 | CASSSGSSYNEQFF
TRBJ1-1 | TRBV7-2 | CASSASTGVRTEAFF
TRBJ2-5 | TRBV7-2 | CASSSISTSGGQETQYF
TRBJ2-5 | TRBV5-4 | CASSLGQRRETQYF
TRBJ1-4 | TRBV5-1 | CASSGPGTANEKLFF
TRBJ2-2 | TRBV7-9 | CASSYTGDGELFF
TRBJ1-5 | TRBV29-1 | CSVVGGEGNQPQHF
TRBJ1-1 | TRBV4-1 | CASSQSGNTEAFF
TRBJ2-7 | TRBV4-1 | CASSPRTSGNNEQYF
TRBJ2-7 | TRBV6-2/TRBV6-3 | CASSYSAPPDEQYF
TRBJ2-3 | TRBV4-2 | CASSPELAGGADTQYF
TRBJ1-6 | TRBV30 | CAWSVPWTTPVSQNSPLHF
TRBJ2-1 | TRBV30 | CAWSVHEGYEQFF
TRBJ2-2 | TRBV15 | CATSRGAGTGELFF
TRBJ2-3 | TRBV25-1 | CATNRYSTDTQYF
TRBJ2-7 | TRBV5-6 | CASTGGDSGSYEQYF
TRBJ2-3 | TRBV6-5 | CASRGQVHLADTQYF
TRBJ2-3 | TRBV19 | CASSEGLRGTDTQYF
TRBJ2-1 | TRBV10-1 | CASSDTGNYNEQFF
TRBJ1-2 | TRBV20-1 | CSARSGLRYTF
TRBJ2-1 | TRBV2 | CASTQGPGEQFF
TRBJ1-1 | TRBV27 | CASSLTGNTEAFF
TRBJ1-2 | TRBV5-1 | CASSLQGDNYGYTF
TRBJ1-5 | TRBV28 | CASSPPSPGLNQPQHF
TRBJ1-6 | TRBV6-5 | CASKGRTGNSPLHF
TRBJ1-1 | TRBV3-1/TRBV3-2 | CASSQAGVGTEAFF
TRBJ2-5 | TRBV6-6 | CASRDRGIGTTQYF
TRBJ2-3 | TRBV19 | CASSTLRGGTDTQYF
TRBJ1-2 | TRBV2 | CASSEGQGLYGYTF
TRBJ2-2 | TRBV11-2 | CASSSSRGVTGELFF
TRBJ2-3 | TRBV3-1/TRBV3-2 | CASSSLTGISTDTQYF
TRBJ2-1 | TRBV24-1 | CATSDFRGEQFF
TRBJ2-1 | TRBV14 | CASSQGARNEQFF